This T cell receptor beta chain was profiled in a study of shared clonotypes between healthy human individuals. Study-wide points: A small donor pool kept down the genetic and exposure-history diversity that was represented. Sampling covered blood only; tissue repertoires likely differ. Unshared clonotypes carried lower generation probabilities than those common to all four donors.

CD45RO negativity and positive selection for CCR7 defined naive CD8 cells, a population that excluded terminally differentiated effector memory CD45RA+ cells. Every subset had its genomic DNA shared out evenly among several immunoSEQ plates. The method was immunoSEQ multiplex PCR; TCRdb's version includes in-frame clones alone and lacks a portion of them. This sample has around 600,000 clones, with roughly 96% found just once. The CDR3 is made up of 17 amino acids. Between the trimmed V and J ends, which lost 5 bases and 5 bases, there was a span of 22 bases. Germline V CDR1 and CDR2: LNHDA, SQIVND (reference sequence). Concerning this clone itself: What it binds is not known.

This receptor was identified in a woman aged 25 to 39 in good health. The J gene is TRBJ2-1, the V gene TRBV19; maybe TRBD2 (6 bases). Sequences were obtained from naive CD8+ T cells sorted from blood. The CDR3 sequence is CASSHHPAGLTNNEQFF. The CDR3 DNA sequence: TGTGCCAGTAGTCACCACCCGGCGGGACTGACAAACAATGAGCAGTTCTTC. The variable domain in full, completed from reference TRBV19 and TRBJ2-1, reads DGGITQSPKYLFRKEGQNVTLSCEQNLNHDAMYWYRQDPGQGLRLIYYSQIVNDFQKGDIAEGYSVSREKKESFPLTVTSAQKNPTAFYLCASSHHPAGLTNNEQFFGPGTRLTVL.